One sample yielded the 10 T cell receptor beta chains listed below, sequenced in a study of molecular identifiers for immune sequencing clone quantification. TCRdb fed the PCR reads into MiXCR, producing one record per CDR3 protein. Among roughly 630,000 distinct CDR3 sequences listed, roughly 25% were seen once. The material sequenced was naive CD8+ T cells from blood, with Jurkat cell RNA spiked in. Subset defined: FACS-sorted CD8+CD4-CCR7+CD45RA+ naive T cells. These receptors all come from a human donor in good health. Some libraries in this study had Jurkat cell RNA spiked in.

The CDR3, as DNA: TGTGCCAGCAGCCCCCCGGGGGGGGAGCTGTTTTTT. Its translation: CASSPPGGELFF. The rearrangement links TRBV7-9 to TRBJ2-2, with TRBD2 as a possible D gene (5 bases). V shed 5 bases and J shed 8 bases, with 9 bases lying between them. This CDR3 region has 12 residues. Germline V gene sequence: CDR1 SEHNR, CDR2 FQNEAQ (reference sequence).

This clonotype was seen more than once but under ten times. A read error is possible here, since a much larger clone lies one base away. The chain joins TRBV29-1 to TRBJ2-3; the D is unclear. The CDR3 length is 13 residues. Trimming took off 2 bases at V and 1 base at J, with 7 bases between the two ends. Germline loops: CDR1 SQVTM, CDR2 ANQGSEA. The CDR3 loop reads CSVEWECTDTQYF. The CDR3 DNA reads TGCAGCGTTGAATGGGAATGCACAGATACGCAGTATTTT.

This clonotype has a handful of counts. V and J are TRBV11-2 and TRBJ1-2, with D possibly being TRBD1 (6 bases). Trimming removed 5 bases from V and 1 base from J, with 23 bases in between. The germline V gene encodes CDR1 SGHAT and CDR2 FQNNGV. This CDR3 region has 18 residues. For the CDR3, the DNA is TGTGCCAGCAGCCCGAACTTAAGGGGTGGACAGATTAACTATGGCTACACCTTC. Translated, it gives CASSPNLRGGQINYGYTF.

The gene calls are TRBV12-3 or TRBV12-4 and TRBJ1-2, with a tentative D call TRBD1 (5 bases). The CDR3 contains 13 residues. V lost 5 bases and J 4 bases, leaving 11 bases between the germline ends. CDR3 nucleotide sequence: TGTGCCAGCAGTCACGGGACCCTCTATGGCTACACCTTC. This translates into CASSHGTLYGYTF.

This clonotype was counted only a few times. A read error may be the cause here, since a much bigger clone is one base away. The genes are TRBV7-2 and TRBJ2-4, with TRBD1 matching over 8 bases. This CDR3 has 16 amino acids. CDR1 is SGHTA and CDR2 is FQGNSA in the germline V gene. CDR3 sequence: CASSQGQGLAKNIRYF. Written as DNA, the CDR3 is TGTGCCAGCAGCCAAGGACAGGGTTTAGCCAAAAACATTCGGTACTTC.

In its sample, this clonotype was seen a few times. As DNA, the CDR3 is TGTGCCAGCAGCACATCCGTCGGGGAGGGGGTAGCGTCCTACGAGCAGTACTTC. Translated: CASSTSVGEGVASYEQYF. The V gene is TRBV7-9, the J gene TRBJ2-7, with D possibly matching TRBD2 (7 bases). Germline-derived CDR1 and CDR2 are SEHNR and FQNEAQ (reference sequence). The CDR3 covers 18 residues. V was trimmed by 5 bases and J by 1 base, leaving 24 bases between them.

This chain links TRBV2 with TRBJ2-5, with D perhaps TRBD2 (5 bases). Germline CDR1 is SNHLY and CDR2 is FYNNEI. V lost 0 bases and J 6 bases, leaving 11 bases between the germline ends. The CDR3 runs to 14 residues. CDR3 region: CASSEAGDRKTQYF. The DNA for the CDR3 is TGTGCCAGCAGTGAAGCGGGAGACCGGAAGACCCAGTACTTC.

About this clonotype: This may arise from a read error, as a much more abundant clone is one base away. V usage is TRBV6-6 and J usage is TRBJ2-4; a weak D match, TRBD2 (7 bases). There are 17 residues in the CDR3. Germline assignment: CDR1 MNHNY and CDR2 SVGAGI (reference sequence). The chain's CDR3 is CASSHWEGQLAKNLQYF. The CDR3 coding sequence is TGTGCCAGCAGTCATTGGGAGGGACAATTAGCCAAAAACCTTCAGTACTTC.

This clonotype was observed a handful of times. The rearrangement links TRBV29-1 to TRBJ1-2, with unresolved D. CDR1 is SQVTM, CDR2 ANQGSEA, per germline. The CDR3 contains 9 residues. V lost 3 bases to trimming and J lost 12 bases, with 8 bases between them. This chain's CDR3 is CSVDQEDTF. In DNA, the CDR3 is TGCAGCGTTGACCAGGAGGACACCTTC. Full variable domain (outside the CDR3, taken from reference TRBV29-1 and TRBJ1-2): SAVISQKPSRDICQRGTSLTIQCQVDSQVTMMFWYRQQPGQSLTLIATANQGSEATYESGFVIDKFPISRPNLTFSTLTVSNMSPEDSSIYLCSVDQEDTFGSGTRLTVV.

This clonotype has a handful of counts. The chain uses TRBV15 and TRBJ2-3; D ambiguous. This CDR3 comprises 15 residues. The ends were cut back, 0 bases at V and 10 bases at J, with 17 bases in the middle. Per germline, CDR1 LNHNV and CDR2 YYDKDF (reference sequence). This CDR3 is CATSRERHVGSPQYF. The CDR3 DNA follows: TGTGCCACCAGCAGAGAGCGGCACGTGGGCTCCCCGCAGTATTTT.